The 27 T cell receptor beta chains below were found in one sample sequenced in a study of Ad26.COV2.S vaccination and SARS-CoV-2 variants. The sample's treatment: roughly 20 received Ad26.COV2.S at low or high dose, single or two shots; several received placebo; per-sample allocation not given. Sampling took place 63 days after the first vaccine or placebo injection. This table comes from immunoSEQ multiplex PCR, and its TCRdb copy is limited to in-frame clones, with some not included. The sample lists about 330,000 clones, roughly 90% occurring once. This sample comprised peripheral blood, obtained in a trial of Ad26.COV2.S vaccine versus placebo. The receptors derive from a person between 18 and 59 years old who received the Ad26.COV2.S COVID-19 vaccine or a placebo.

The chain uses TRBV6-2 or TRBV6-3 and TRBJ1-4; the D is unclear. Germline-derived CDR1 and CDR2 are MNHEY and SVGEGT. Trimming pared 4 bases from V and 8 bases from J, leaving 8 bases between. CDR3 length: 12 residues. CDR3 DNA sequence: TGTGCCAGCAGTTTAACATGGGAAAAACTGTTTTTT. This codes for CASSLTWEKLFF.

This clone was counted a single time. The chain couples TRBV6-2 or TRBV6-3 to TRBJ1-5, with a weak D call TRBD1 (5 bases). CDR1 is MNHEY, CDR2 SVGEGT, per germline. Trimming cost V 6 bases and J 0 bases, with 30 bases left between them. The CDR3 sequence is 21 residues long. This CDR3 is CASSHLQGGMGPPYSNQPQHF. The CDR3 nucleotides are TGTGCCAGCAGCCATCTCCAGGGAGGTATGGGGCCTCCCTATAGCAATCAGCCCCAGCATTTT.

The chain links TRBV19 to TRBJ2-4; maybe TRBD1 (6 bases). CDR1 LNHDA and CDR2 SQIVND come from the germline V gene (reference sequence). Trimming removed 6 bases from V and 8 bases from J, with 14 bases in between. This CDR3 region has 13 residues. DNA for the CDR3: TGTGCCAGTAGGGCTCGCGCAGGGGACATTCAGTACTTC. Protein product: CASRARAGDIQYF.

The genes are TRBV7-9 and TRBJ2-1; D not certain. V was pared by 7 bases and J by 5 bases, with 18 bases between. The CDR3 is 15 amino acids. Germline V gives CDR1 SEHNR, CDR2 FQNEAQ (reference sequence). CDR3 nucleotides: TGTGCCAGCACTAGGTTCTATAAAGAGGACAATGAGCAGTTCTTC. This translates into CASTRFYKEDNEQFF.

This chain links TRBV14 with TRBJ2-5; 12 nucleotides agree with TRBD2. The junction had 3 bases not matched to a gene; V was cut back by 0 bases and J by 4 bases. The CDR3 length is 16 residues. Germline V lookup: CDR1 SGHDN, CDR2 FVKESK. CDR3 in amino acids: CASSQDLAGGRETQYF. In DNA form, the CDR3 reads TGTGCCAGCAGCCAAGACCTAGCGGGGGGGCGAGAGACCCAGTACTTC.

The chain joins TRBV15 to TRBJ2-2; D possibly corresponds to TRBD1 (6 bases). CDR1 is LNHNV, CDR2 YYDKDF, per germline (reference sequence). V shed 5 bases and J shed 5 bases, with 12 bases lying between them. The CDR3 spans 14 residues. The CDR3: CATSPDRPTGELFF. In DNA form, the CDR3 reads TGTGCCACCAGCCCGGACAGACCTACCGGGGAGCTGTTTTTT.

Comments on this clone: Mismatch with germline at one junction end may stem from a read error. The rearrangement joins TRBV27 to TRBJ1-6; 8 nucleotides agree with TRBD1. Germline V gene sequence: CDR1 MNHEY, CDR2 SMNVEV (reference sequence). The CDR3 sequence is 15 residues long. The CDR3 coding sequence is TGTGCCAGCAGTTCGCAATCGTCGGGACAGGCCAGGCTCACCTTT. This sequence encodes CASSSQSSGQARLTF.

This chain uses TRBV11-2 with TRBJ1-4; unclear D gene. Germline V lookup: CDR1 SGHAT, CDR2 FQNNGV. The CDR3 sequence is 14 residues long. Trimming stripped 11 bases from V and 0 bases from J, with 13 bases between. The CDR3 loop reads CAGTNKATNEKLFF. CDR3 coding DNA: TGTGCCGGAACTAACAAAGCAACTAATGAAAAACTGTTTTTT.

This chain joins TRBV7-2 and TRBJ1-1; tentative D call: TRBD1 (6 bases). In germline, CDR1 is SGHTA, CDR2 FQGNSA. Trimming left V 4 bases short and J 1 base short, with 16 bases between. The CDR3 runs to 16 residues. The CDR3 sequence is CASSSIDRPPNTEAFF. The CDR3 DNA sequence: TGTGCCAGCAGCTCTATAGACAGGCCACCGAACACTGAAGCTTTCTTT.

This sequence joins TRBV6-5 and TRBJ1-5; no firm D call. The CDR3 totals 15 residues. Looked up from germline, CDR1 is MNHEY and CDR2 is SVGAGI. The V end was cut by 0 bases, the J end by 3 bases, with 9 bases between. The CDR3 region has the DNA TGTGCCAGCAGTTACTCGGGTCAGAACAATCAGCCCCAGCATTTT. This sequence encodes CASSYSGQNNQPQHF.

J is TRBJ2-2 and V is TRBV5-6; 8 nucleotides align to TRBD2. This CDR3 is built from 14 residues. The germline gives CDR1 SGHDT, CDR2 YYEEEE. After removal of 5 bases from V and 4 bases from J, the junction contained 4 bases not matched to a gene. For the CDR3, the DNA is TGTGCCAGCAGGCTCGCGGGAGGCACCGGGGAGCTGTTTTTT. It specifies CASRLAGGTGELFF. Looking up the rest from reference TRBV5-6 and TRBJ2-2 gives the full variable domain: DAGVTQSPTHLIKTRGQQVTLRCSPKSGHDTVSWYQQALGQGPQFIFQYYEEEERQRGNFPDRFSGHQFPNYSSELNVNALLLGDSALYLCASRLAGGTGELFFGEGSRLTVL.

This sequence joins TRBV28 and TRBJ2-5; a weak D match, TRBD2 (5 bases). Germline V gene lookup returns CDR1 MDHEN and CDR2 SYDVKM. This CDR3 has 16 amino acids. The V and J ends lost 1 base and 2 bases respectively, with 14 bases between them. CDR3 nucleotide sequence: TGTGCCAGCAGTTTATCCCGGGGTACTACTCAAGAGACCCAGTACTTC. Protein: CASSLSRGTTQETQYF.

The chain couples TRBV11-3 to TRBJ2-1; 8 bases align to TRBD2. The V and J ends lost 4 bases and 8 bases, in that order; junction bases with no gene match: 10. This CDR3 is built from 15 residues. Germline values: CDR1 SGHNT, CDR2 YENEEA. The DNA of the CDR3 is TGTGCCAGCAGCTCCCGGCCCGGGGGGGGCGATGAGCAGTTCTTC. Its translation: CASSSRPGGGDEQFF.

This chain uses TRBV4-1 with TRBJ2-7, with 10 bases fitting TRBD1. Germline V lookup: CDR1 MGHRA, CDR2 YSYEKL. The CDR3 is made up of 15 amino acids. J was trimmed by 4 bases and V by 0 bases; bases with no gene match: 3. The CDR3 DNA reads TGCGCCAGCAGCCAAGACCGGACAGGGGGATACGAGCAGTACGTC. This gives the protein CASSQDRTGGYEQYV.

CDR3 nucleotide sequence: TGTGCCAGCAGTGATCCGGGACAGATAAATGGCTACACCTTC. This gives the protein CASSDPGQINGYTF. The V and J genes are TRBV6-2 or TRBV6-3 and TRBJ1-2, with 7 bases matching TRBD1. Looked up from germline, CDR1 is MNHEY and CDR2 is SVGEGT. The ends lost 5 bases at V and 6 bases at J; junction bases unmatched: 9. This CDR3 spans 14 amino acids.

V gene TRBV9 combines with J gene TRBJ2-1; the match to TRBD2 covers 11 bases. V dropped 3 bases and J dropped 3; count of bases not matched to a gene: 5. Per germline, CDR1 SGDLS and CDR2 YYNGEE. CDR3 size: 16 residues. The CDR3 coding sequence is TGTGCCAGCAGCGCCACCGGGACTAGCGGCTACAATGAGCAGTTCTTC. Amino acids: CASSATGTSGYNEQFF.

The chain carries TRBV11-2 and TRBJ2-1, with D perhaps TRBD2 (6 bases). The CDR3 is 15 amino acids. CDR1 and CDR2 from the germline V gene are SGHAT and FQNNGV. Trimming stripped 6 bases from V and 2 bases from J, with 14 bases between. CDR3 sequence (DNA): TGTGCCAGCAGATTCGGCGGGGCCACCTACAATGAGCAGTTCTTC. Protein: CASRFGGATYNEQFF.

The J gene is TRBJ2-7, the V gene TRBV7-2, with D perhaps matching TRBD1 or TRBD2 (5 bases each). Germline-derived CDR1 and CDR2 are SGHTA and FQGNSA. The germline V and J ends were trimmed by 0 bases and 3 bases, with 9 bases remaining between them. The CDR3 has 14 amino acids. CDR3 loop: CASSLARGLYEQYF. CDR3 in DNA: TGTGCCAGCAGCTTAGCTCGGGGCCTCTACGAGCAGTACTTC. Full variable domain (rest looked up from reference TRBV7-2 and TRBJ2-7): GAGVSQSPSNKVTEKGKDVELRCDPISGHTALYWYRQSLGQGLEFLIYFQGNSAPDKSGLPSDRFSAERTGGSVSTLTIQRTQQEDSAVYLCASSLARGLYEQYFGPGTRLTVT.

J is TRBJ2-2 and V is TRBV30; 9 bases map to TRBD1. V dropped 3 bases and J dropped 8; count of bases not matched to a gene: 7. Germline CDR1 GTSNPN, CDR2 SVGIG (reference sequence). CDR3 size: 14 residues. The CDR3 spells CAWRGTGTVGELFF. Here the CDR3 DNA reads TGTGCCTGGAGGGGGACAGGGACGGTAGGGGAGCTGTTTTTT.

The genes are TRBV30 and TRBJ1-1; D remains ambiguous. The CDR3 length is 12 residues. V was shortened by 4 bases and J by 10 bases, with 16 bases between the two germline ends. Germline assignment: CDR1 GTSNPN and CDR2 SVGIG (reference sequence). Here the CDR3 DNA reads TGTGCCTGGAATTCCCAGGCCGGAGCAGCTTTCTTT. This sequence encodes CAWNSQAGAAFF. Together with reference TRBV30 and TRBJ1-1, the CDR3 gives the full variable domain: SQTIHQWPATLVQPVGSPLSLECTVEGTSNPNLYWYRQAAGRGLQLLFYSVGIGQISSEVPQNLSASRPQDRQFILSSKKLLLSDSGFYLCAWNSQAGAAFFGQGTRLTVV.

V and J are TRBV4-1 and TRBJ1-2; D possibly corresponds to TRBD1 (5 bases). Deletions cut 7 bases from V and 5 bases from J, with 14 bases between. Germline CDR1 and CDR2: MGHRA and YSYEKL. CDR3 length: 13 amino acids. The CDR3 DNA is TGCGCCAGCAACGGGTGGGGCGGGTATGGCTACACCTTC. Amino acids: CASNGWGGYGYTF.

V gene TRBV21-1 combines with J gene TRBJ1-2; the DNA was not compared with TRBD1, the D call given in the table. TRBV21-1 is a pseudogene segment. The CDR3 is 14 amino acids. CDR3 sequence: CASGQGTANYGYTF. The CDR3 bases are TGTGCCAGCGGACAGGGTACAGCTAACTATGGCTACACCTTC.

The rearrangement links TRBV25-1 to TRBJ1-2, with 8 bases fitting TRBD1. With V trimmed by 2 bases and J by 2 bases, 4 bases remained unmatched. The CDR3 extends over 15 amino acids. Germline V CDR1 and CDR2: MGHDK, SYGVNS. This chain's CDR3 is CASSEPGTGNYGYTF. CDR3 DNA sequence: TGTGCCAGCAGTGAACCCGGGACAGGCAACTATGGCTACACCTTC.

The CDR3 DNA follows: TGCGCCAGCAGCCAACTCGGCAAGGGCCCAGGGGACGGATACGAGCAGTACTTC. As protein: CASSQLGKGPGDGYEQYF. J is TRBJ2-7 and V is TRBV4-1; D may be TRBD1 (6 bases). Germline-derived CDR1 and CDR2 are MGHRA and YSYEKL. The CDR3 covers 18 residues. Between the trimmed V and J ends, which lost 2 bases and 4 bases, there was a span of 24 bases.

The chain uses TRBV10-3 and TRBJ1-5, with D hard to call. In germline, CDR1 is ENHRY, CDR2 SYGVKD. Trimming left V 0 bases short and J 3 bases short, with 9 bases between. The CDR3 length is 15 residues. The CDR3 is CAISESGGSNQPQHF. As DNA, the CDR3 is TGTGCCATCAGTGAGTCGGGAGGGTCCAATCAGCCCCAGCATTTT.

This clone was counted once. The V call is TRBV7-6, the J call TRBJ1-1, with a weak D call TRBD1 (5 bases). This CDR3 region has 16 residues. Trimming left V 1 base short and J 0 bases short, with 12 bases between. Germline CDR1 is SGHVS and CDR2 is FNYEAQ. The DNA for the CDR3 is TGTGCCAGCAGCTTAGGATGGGGCCGACTGAACACTGAAGCTTTCTTT. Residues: CASSLGWGRLNTEAFF.

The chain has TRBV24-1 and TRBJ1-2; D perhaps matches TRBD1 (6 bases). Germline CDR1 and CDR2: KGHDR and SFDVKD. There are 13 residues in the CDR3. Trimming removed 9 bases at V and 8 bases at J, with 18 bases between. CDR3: CATSDRSFAGYTF. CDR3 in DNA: TGTGCCACCTCCGACAGGTCCTTTGCCGGCTACACCTTC.